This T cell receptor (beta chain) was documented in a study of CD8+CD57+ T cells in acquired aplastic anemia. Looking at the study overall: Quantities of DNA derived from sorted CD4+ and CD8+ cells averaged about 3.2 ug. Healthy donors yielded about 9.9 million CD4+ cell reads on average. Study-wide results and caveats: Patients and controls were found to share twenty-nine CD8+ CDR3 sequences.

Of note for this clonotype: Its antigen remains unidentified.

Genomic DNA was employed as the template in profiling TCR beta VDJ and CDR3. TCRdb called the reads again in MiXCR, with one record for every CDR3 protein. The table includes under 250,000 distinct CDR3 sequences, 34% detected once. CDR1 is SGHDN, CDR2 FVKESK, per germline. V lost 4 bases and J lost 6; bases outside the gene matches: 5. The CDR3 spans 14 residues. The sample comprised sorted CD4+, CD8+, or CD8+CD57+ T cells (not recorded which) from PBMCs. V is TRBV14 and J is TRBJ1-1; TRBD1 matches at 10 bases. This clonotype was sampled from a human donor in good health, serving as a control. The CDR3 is CASSLTGGSAEAFF. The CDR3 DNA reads TGTGCCAGCAGCCTGACAGGGGGCTCAGCTGAAGCTTTCTTT.